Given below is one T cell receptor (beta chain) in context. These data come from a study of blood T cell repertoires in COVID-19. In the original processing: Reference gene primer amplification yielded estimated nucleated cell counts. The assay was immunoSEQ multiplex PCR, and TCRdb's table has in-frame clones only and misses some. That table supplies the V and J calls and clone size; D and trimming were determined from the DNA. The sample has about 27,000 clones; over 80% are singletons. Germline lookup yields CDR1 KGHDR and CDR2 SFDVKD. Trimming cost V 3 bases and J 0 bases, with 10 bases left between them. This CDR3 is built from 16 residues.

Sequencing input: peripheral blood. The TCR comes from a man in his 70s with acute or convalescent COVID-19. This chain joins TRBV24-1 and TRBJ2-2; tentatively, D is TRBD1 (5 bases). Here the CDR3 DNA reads TGTGCCACCAGTGATACGGCAGGGACGAACACCGGGGAGCTGTTTTTT. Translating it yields CATSDTAGTNTGELFF.